This TCR beta chain is from a study of OX40 agonist ivuxolimab in advanced cancers. The CDR3 totals 14 residues. Per the germline V gene, CDR1 is LNHDA and CDR2 is SQIVND (reference sequence). V was shortened by 3 bases and J by 8 bases, with 14 bases between the two germline ends. TCRdb's copy holds only in-frame clones and misses some; the assay was immunoSEQ multiplex PCR. The table has about 46,000 clones, about 88% seen once. The sequencing used CD4+ or CD8+ T cells sorted from blood, collected in a trial of the OX40 agonist ivuxolimab. The chain joins TRBV19 to TRBJ1-3; D unresolved. This sequence originates from an adult with an advanced solid tumor such as melanoma, head and neck, liver or kidney cancer. This CDR3 is CASSIGTYDDTIYF. As DNA, the CDR3 is TGTGCCAGTAGTATCGGAACCTACGACGACACCATATATTTT.